This T cell receptor beta chain was sequenced in a study of blood T cell repertoires in COVID-19. TCRdb's copy holds only in-frame clones and misses some; the assay was immunoSEQ multiplex PCR. The sample consists of around 330,000 clones, 70% to 90% of them appearing once. The length of the CDR3 is 15 residues. With V trimmed by 6 bases and J by 0 bases, 10 bases remained unmatched. Germline CDR1 GTSNPN, CDR2 SVGIG (reference sequence). Study members were between roughly 18 and 89 years old and lived in 24 US regions. V and J are TRBV30 and TRBJ2-7; 8 nucleotides line up with TRBD1. The sequence was obtained from a middle-aged woman who had recovered from COVID-19. Sequences were obtained from PBMCs or T cells enriched from blood (not recorded which). CDR3 residues: CACFGTGELSYEQYF. DNA of the CDR3: TGTGCCTGTTTCGGGACAGGTGAACTCTCCTACGAGCAGTACTTC.